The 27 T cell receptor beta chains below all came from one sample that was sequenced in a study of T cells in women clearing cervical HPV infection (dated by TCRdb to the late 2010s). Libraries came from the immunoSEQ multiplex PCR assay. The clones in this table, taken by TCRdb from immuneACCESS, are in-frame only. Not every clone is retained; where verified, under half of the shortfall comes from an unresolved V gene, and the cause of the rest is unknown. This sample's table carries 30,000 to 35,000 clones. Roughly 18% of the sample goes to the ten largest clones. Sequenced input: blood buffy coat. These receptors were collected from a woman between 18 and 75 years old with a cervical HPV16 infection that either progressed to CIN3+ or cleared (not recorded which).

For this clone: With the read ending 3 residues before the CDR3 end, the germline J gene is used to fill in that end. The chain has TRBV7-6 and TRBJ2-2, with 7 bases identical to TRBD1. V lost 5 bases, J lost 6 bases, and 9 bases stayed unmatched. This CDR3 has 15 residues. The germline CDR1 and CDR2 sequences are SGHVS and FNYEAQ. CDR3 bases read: TGTGCCAGCAGCCTGACAGGGTATATGCCCGGGGAG. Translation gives CASSLTGYMPGE. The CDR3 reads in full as CASSLTGYMPGELFF. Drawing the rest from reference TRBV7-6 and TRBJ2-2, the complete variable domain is GAGVSQSPRYKVTKRGQDVALRCDPISGHVSLYWYRQALGQGPEFLTYFNYEAQQDKSGLPNDRFSAERPEGSISTLTIQRTEQRDSAMYRCASSLTGYMPGELFFGEGSRLTVL.

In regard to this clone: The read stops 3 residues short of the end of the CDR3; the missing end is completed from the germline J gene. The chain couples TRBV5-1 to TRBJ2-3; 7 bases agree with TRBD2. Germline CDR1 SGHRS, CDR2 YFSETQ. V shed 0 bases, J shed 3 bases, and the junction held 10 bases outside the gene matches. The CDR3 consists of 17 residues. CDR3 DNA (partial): TGCGCCAGCAGCTTGGAGCGGGGAAGCGGGGCTACAGATACG. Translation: CASSLERGSGATDT. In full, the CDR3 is CASSLERGSGATDTQYF.

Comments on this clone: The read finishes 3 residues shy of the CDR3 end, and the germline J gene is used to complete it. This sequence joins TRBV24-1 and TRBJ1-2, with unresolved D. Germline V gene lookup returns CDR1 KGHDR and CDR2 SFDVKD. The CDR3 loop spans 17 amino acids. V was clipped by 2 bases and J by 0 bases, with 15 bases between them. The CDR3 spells CATSDSRFTRSNYGYTF. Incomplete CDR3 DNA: TGTGCCACCAGTGATTCCAGATTTACCCGATCTAACTATGGC.

The DNA read from the CDR3 is TGCGCCAGCAGCCAAGATCTGAGCGGATCTGGGTACGAG. Translated: CASSQDLSGSGYE. The CDR3 in its entirety is CASSQDLSGSGYEQYF. This chain links TRBV4-1 with TRBJ2-7; perhaps TRBD2 as D (5 bases). The read is 3 residues too short to cover the CDR3 end, so that end is filled in from the germline J gene. CDR1 and CDR2 from the germline V gene are MGHRA and YSYEKL. The V gene lost 0 bases and the J gene lost 4 bases, with 16 bases spanning the gap. The CDR3 has 16 amino acids.

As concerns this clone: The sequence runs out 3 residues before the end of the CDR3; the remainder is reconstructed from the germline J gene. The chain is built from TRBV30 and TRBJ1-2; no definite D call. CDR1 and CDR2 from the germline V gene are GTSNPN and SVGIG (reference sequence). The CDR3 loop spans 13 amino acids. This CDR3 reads CAWSVTPIYGYTF. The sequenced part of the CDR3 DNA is TGTGCCTGGAGTGTAACCCCTATCTACGGC.

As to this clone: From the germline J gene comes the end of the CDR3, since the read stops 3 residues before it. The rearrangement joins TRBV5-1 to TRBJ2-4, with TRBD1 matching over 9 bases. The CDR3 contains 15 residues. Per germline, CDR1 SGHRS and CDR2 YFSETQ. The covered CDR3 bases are TGCGCCAGCACTTTGGGACAGGGCGCCATCTATGGT. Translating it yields CASTLGQGAIYG. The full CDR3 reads CASTLGQGAIYGQYF.

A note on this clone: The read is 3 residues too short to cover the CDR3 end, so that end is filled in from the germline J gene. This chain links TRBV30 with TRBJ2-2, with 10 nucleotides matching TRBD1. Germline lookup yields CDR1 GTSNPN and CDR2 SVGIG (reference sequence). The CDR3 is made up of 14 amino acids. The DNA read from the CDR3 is TGTGCCTGGAGTGTAAGACAGGGGGCGGCAGCG. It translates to CAWSVRQGAAA. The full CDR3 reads CAWSVRQGAAALFF. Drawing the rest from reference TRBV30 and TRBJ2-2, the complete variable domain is SQTIHQWPATLVQPVGSPLSLECTVEGTSNPNLYWYRQAAGRGLQLLFYSVGIGQISSEVPQNLSASRPQDRQFILSSKKLLLSDSGFYLCAWSVRQGAAALFFGEGSRLTVL.

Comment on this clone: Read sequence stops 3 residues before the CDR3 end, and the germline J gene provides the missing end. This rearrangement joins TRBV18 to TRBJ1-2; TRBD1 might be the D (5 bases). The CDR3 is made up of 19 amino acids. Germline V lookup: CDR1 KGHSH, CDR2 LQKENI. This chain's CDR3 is CASSNLPGTSGSSSYDYTF. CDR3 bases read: TGTGCCAGCTCTAACCTCCCCGGGACTAGCGGGAGTAGCTCCTACGAC.

The DNA read from the CDR3 is TGTGCCAGCAGTGAAACTAGCGGGGGGCCAGATACC. Translated: CASSETSGGPDT. In full, the CDR3 is CASSETSGGPDTQYF. This rearrangement joins TRBV6-1 to TRBJ2-5, with 12 bases lining up with TRBD2. The CDR3 goes on 3 residues after the read ends, and that part is filled in from the germline J gene. The CDR3 loop spans 15 amino acids. Germline V CDR1 and CDR2: MNHNS, SASEGT.

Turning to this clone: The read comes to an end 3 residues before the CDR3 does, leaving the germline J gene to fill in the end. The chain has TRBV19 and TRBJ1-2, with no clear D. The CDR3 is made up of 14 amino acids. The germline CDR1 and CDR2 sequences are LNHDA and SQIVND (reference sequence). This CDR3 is CASSRLAGGHDYTF. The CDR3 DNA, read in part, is TGTGCCAGTAGTCGACTAGCGGGAGGGCATGAC.

CDR3 sequence: CACNRDRGPANYGYTF. The CDR3 bases that were read are TGTGCCTGTAACCGGGACAGGGGGCCGGCTAACTATGGC. This chain connects TRBV30 to TRBJ1-2, with TRBD1 identical over 12 bases. Sequencing ends 3 residues short of the CDR3 end; the germline J gene provides the rest. CDR1 is GTSNPN, CDR2 SVGIG, per germline (reference sequence). V was clipped by 6 bases and J by 0 bases; unmatched bases: 8. CDR3 length: 16 amino acids.

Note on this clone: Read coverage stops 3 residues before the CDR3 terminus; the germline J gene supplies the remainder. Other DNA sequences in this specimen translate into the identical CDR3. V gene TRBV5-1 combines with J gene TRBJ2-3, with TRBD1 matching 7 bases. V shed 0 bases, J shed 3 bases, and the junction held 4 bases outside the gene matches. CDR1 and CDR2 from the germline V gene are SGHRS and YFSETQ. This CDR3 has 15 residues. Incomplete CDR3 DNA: TGCGCCAGCAGCTTGGAGAGGGGGCCTACAGATACG. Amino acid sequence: CASSLERGPTDT. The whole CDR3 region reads CASSLERGPTDTQYF. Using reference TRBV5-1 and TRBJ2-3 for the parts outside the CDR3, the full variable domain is KAGVTQTPRYLIKTRGQQVTLSCSPISGHRSVSWYQQTPGQGLQFLFEYFSETQRNKGNFPGRFSGRQFSNSRSEMNVSTLELGDSALYLCASSLERGPTDTQYFGPGTRLTVL.

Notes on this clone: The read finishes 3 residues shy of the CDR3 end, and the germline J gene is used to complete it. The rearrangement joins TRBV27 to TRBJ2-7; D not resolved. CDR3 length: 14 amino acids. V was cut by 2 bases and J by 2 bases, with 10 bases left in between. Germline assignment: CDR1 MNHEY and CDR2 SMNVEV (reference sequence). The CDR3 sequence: CASSLTVPTYEQYF. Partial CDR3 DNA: TGTGCCAGCAGTTTAACAGTTCCCACCTACGAG.

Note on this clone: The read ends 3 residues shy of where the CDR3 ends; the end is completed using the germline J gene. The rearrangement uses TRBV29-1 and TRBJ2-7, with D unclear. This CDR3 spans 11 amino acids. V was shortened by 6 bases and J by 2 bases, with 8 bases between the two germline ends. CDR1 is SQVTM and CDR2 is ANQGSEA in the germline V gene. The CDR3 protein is CSVRVAYEQYF. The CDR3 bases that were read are TGCAGCGTACGCGTCGCCTACGAG.

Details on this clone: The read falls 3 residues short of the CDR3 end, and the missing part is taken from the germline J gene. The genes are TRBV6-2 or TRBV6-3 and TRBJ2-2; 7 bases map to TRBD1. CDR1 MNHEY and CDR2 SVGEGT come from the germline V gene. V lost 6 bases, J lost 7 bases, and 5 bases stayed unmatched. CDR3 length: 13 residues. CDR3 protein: CASRTGQIGELFF. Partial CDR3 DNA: TGTGCCAGCAGGACAGGGCAAATCGGGGAG.

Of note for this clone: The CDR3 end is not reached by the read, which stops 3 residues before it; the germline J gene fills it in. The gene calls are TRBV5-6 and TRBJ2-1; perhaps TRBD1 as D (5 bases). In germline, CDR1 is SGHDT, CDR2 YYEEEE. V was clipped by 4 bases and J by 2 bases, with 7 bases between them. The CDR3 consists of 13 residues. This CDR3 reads CASSAGTYNEQFF. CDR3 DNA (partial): TGTGCCAGCAGCGCAGGGACCTACAATGAG.

The part of the CDR3 DNA that was read is TGTGCCAGCAGTGTTAGGGGCGTGGGGGGGGAG. Its translation is CASSVRGVGGE. The complete CDR3 sequence is CASSVRGVGGELFF. V is TRBV2 and J is TRBJ2-2; D possibly corresponds to TRBD1 (5 bases). Read data end 3 residues before the CDR3 end; the end is taken from the germline J gene. This CDR3 contains 14 residues. V was trimmed by 4 bases and J by 8 bases, leaving 14 bases between them. CDR1 SNHLY and CDR2 FYNNEI come from the germline V gene. Variable domain in full (rest from reference TRBV2 and TRBJ2-2): EPEVTQTPSHQVTQMGQEVILRCVPISNHLYFYWYRQILGQKVEFLVSFYNNEISEKSEIFDDQFSVERPDGSNFTLKIRSTKLEDSAMYFCASSVRGVGGELFFGEGSRLTVL.

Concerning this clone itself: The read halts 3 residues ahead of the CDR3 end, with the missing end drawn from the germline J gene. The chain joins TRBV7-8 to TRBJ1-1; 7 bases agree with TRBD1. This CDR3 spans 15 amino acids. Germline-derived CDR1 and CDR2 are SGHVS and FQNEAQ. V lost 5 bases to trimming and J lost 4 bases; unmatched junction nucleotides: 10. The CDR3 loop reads CASSIRQGMGTEAFF. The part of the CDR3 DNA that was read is TGTGCCAGCAGCATAAGACAGGGAATGGGCACTGAA.

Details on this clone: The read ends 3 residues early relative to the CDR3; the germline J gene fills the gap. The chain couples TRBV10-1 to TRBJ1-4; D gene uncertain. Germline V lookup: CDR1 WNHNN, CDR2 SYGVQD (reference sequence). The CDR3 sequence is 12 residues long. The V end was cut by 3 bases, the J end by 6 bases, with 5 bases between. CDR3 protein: CASSEIYEKLFF. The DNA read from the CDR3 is TGCGCCAGCAGTGAAATCTATGAAAAA.

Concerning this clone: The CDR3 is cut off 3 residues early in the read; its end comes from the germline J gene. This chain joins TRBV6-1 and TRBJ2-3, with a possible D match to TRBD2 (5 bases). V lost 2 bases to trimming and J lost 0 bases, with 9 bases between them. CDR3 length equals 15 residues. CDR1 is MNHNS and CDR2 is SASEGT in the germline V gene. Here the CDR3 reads CASSERGASTDTQYF. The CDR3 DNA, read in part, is TGTGCCAGCAGTGAACGGGGAGCTAGCACAGATACG.

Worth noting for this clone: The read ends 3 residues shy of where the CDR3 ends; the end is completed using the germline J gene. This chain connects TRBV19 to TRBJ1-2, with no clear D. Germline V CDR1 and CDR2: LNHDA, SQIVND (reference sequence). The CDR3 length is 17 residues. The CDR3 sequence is CASSIKNLAGGHDDYTF. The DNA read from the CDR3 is TGTGCCAGTAGTATAAAGAATTTAGCGGGAGGGCATGATGAC.

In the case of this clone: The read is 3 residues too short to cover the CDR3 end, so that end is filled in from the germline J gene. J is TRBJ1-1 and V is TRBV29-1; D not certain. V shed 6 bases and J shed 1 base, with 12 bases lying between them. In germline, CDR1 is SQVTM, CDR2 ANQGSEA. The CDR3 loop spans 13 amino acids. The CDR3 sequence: CSVRVSGNTEAFF. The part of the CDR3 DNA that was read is TGCAGCGTGCGGGTCTCAGGGAACACTGAA. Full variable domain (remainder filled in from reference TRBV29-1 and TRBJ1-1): SAVISQKPSRDICQRGTSLTIQCQVDSQVTMMFWYRQQPGQSLTLIATANQGSEATYESGFVIDKFPISRPNLTFSTLTVSNMSPEDSSIYLCSVRVSGNTEAFFGQGTRLTVV.

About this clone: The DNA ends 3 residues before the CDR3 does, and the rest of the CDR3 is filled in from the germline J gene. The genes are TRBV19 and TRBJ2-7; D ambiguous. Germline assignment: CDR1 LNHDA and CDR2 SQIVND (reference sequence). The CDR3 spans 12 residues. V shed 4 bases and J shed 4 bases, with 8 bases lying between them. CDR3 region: CASSTPPYEQYF. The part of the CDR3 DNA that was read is TGTGCCAGTAGTACTCCTCCGTACGAG.

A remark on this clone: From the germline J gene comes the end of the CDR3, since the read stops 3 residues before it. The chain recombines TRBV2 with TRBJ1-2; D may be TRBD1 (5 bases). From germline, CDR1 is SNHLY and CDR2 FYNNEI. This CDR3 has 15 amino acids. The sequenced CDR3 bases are TGTGCCAGCAGTGAGTTGTCTAGCGGGGGATACGAC. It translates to CASSELSSGGYD. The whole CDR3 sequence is CASSELSSGGYDYTF.

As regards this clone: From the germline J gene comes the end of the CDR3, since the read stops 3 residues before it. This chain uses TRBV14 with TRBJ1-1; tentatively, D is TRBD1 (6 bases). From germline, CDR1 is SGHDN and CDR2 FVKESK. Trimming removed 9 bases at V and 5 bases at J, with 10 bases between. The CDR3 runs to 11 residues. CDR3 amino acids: CASLRGTEAFF. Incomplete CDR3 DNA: TGTGCCAGTCTGAGGGGGACTGAA. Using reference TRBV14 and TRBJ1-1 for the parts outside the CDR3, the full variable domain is EAGVTQFPSHSVIEKGQTVTLRCDPISGHDNLYWYRRVMGKEIKFLLHFVKESKQDESGMPNNRFLAERTGGTYSTLKVQPAELEDSGVYFCASLRGTEAFFGQGTRLTVV.

CDR3 residues: CASSENRRSGNTIYF. The CDR3 DNA, read in part, is TGCGCCAGCAGCGAAAACAGGCGGTCTGGAAACACC. The chain joins TRBV5-1 to TRBJ1-3; the D gene is possibly TRBD1 (5 bases). Sequencing ends 3 residues short of the CDR3 end; the germline J gene provides the rest. Germline CDR1 reads SGHRS; CDR2 reads YFSETQ. The CDR3 sequence is 15 residues long. V was trimmed by 4 bases and J by 1 base, leaving 12 bases between them.

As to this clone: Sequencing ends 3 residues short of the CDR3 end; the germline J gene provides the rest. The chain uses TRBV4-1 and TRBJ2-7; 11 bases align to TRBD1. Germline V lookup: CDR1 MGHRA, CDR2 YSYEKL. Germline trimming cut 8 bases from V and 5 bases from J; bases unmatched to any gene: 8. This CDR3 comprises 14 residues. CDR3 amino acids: CASARRTGGDEQYF. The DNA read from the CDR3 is TGCGCCAGCGCAAGGAGGACAGGGGGCGACGAG.